This TCR beta chain was retrieved from a study of breast tumors, draining lymph nodes, adjacent tissues. Breast cancer patients provided tissue from their axillary draining lymph nodes. The sample holds many counts of this clonotype. MiXCR, applied by TCRdb to the multiplex PCR reads, yields one record per CDR3 protein. The table has fewer than 200,000 distinct CDR3 sequences, approximately 30% seen once. V shed 4 bases, J shed 4 bases, and the junction held 7 bases outside the gene matches. The CDR3 contains 16 residues. Per the germline V gene, CDR1 is SGHDT and CDR2 is YYEEEE. This sequence was found in a female donor with breast cancer. Some clones in this sample may be carry-over from other donors' samples. Sequencing was carried out using axillary lymph node tissue. The gene calls are TRBV5-6 and TRBJ2-6; 8 positions match TRBD1. The CDR3 bases are TGTGCCAGCAGCGCCCAGGGGGCGCGAGGGGCCAACGTCCTGACTTTC. Amino acids: CASSAQGARGANVLTF.